This T cell receptor (beta chain) originates from a study of blood T cell repertoires in COVID-19. The wider study: Acute-phase and convalescent COVID-19 samples originated in the United States, Italy and Spain. PBMCs, B-cell-depleted T cells, or T cells were the source of the cDNA or gDNA that made up the material.

This CDR3 region has 13 residues. With 5 bases removed from V and 5 bases from J, the gap between germline ends came to 13 bases. From germline, CDR1 is SGHRS and CDR2 YFSETQ. Measured with immunoSEQ multiplex PCR; TCRdb has only the in-frame clones, and not every one. This sample has 250,000 to 350,000 clones, with roughly 87% found just once. The material sequenced was peripheral blood. This sequence originates from a woman aged 50 to 60 who had recovered from COVID-19. The chain employs TRBV5-1 and TRBJ1-1; no reliable D call. CDR3 region: CASSFDGGTEAFF. For the CDR3, the DNA is TGCGCCAGCAGTTTCGACGGCGGGACTGAAGCTTTCTTT.